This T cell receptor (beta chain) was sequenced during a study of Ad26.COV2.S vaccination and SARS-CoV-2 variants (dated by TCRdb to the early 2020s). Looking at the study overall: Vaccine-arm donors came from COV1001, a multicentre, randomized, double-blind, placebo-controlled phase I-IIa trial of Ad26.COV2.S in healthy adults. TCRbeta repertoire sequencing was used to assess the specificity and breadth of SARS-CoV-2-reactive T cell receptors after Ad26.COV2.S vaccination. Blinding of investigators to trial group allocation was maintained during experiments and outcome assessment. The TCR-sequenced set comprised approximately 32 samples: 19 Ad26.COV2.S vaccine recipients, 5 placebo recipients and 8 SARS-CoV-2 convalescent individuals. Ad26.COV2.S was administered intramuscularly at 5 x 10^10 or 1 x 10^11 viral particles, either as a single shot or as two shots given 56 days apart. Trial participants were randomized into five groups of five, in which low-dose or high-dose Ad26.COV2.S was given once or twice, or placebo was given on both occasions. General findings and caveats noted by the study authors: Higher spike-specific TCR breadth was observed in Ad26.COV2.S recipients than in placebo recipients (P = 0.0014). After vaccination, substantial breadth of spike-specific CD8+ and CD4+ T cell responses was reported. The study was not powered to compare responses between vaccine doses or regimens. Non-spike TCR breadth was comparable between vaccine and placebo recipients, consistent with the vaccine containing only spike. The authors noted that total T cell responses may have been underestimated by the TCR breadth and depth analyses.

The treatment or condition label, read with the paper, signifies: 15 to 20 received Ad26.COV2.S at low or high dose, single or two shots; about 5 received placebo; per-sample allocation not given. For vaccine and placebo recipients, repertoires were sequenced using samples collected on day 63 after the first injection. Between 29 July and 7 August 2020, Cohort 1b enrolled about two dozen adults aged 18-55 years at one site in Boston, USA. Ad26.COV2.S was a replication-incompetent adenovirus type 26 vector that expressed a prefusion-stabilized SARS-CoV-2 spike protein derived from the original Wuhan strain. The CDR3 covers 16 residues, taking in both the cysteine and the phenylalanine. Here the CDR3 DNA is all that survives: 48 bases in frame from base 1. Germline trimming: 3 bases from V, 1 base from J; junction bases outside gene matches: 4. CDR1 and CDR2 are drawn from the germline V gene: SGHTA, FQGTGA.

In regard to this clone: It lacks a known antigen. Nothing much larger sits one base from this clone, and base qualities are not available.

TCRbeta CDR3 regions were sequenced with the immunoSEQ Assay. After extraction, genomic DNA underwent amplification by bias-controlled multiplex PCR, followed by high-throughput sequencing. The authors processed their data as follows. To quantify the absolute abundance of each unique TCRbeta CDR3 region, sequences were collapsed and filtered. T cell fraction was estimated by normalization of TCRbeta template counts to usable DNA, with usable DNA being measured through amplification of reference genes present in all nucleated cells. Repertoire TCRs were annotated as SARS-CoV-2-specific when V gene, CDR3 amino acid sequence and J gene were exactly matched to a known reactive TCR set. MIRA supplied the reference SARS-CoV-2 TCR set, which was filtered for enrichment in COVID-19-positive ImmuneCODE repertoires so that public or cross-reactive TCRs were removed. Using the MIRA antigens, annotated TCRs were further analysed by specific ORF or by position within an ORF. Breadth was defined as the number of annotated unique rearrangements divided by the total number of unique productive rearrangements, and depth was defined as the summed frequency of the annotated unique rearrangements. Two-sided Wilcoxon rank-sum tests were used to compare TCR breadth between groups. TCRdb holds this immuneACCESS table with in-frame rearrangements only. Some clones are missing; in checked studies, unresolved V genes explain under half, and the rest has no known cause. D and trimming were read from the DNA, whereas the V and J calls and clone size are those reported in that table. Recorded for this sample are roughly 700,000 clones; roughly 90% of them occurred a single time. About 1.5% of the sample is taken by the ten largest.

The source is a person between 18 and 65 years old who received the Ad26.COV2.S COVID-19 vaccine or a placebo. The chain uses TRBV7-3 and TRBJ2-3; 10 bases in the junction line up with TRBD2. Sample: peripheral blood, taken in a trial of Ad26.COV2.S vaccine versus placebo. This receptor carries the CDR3 CASSFSGGPRTDTQYF. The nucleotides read TGTGCCAGCAGCTTTAGCGGGGGGCCCCGCACAGATACGCAGTATTTT.